A selection of T cell receptor beta chains follows, all from one sample in a study of CD8+ T cells in alopecia areata. The data were produced by immunoSEQ multiplex PCR, yet TCRdb's version contains in-frame clones alone and is incomplete. The sample shows about 150,000 clones, roughly 50% of them seen only once. The sample comprised CD4+ T cells sorted from blood. These receptors came from a human donor in good health. CDR3s leave out the opening cysteine and the closing phenylalanine or tryptophan. Each record gives: D gene, J gene, V gene, CDR3 protein. The D gene is left open where the match is weak.

-,TRBJ1-5,TRBV27,ASSLSGAGPQH
TRBD1,TRBJ1-5,TRBV7-2,ASSPGQEYGAQH
-,TRBJ2-1,TRBV27,ASSPPRGLGGYNEQF
-,TRBJ1-5,TRBV7-8,ASSKDRTLNQPQH
-,TRBJ2-1,TRBV6-5,ASSLYNEQF
-,TRBJ1-1,TRBV6-4,ASSPDGGRVNTEAF
-,TRBJ2-7,TRBV29-1,SVEDLGEEQY
TRBD2,TRBJ2-1,TRBV4-1,ASNRGTSGRYNEQF
TRBD1,TRBJ2-7,TRBV5-1,ASSLVQGAANNEQY
TRBD1,TRBJ1-1,TRBV4-1,ASSLLGQGRRNTEAF
TRBD1,TRBJ1-2,TRBV14,ASTAGGGGYT
-,TRBJ2-7,TRBV7-6,ASSRYSDAYEQY
-,TRBJ1-2,TRBV30,ACELGGYT
TRBD2,TRBJ2-5,TRBV7-9,ASGRVETQY
TRBD1,TRBJ2-7,TRBV7-2,ASSPDRVAYEQY
TRBD1,TRBJ2-7,TRBV11-2,ASSSYRGPNYEQY
-,TRBJ2-1,TRBV7-9,ASSLEWGRGEQF
-,TRBJ2-2,TRBV7-9,ASRGWIGELF
-,TRBJ2-6,TRBV29-1,SVTSGANVLT
-,TRBJ1-5,TRBV15,ATSLDTTNQPQH
-,TRBJ1-2,TRBV25-1,ASSEYWGYGYT
TRBD2,TRBJ2-1,TRBV7-9,ASSLWGSSGRRDYNEQF
-,TRBJ2-5,TRBV2,ASGGETQY
-,TRBJ2-5,TRBV11-2,ASSLASRETQY
TRBD2,TRBJ2-3,TRBV6-5,ASSSAAGVDTQY
-,TRBJ2-1,TRBV30,AWSERSPYNEQF
TRBD2,TRBJ2-2,TRBV19,ASMGLAGPGELF
-,TRBJ2-5,TRBV28,ASRGQSVETQY
TRBD2,TRBJ2-5,TRBV5-6,ASSLRGGKTQY
-,TRBJ2-7,TRBV5-8,ASSLRGAHYEQY
-,TRBJ2-5,TRBV2,ATGRTRSEETQY
TRBD1,TRBJ2-7,TRBV28,ASSPGDRYEQY
-,TRBJ1-1,TRBV4-1,ASSQVALNTEAF
TRBD2,TRBJ2-5,TRBV30,AWSVLAGGGETQY
TRBD1,TRBJ2-5,TRBV2,ASIRQGTTGETQY
-,TRBJ1-4,TRBV29-1,SVPQQEGLGEKLF
-,TRBJ2-7,TRBV6-5,ASSYGSGGGSYEQY
TRBD1,TRBJ1-2,TRBV25-1,ASSDPRGLNYGYT
-,TRBJ2-1,TRBV27,ASCSESSYNEQF
TRBD1,TRBJ1-5,TRBV5-6,ASSRTGHFQPQH
-,TRBJ2-7,TRBV5-4,ASSTESSHYEQY
-,TRBJ1-5,TRBV28,ATRAGSYQPQH
TRBD2,TRBJ2-5,TRBV29-1,SVEAGGAETQY
TRBD1,TRBJ2-5,TRBV5-4,ASSRTGGKETQY
-,TRBJ2-5,TRBV11-2,ASSHRTQY
TRBD2,TRBJ2-7,TRBV14,ASSQALRTSNEQY
-,TRBJ2-4,TRBV29-1,SVKRQGSNIQY
-,TRBJ1-1,TRBV29-1,SVKANTEAF
TRBD1,TRBJ2-1,TRBV6-5,ASNLQGTGYNEQF
TRBD2,TRBJ2-2,TRBV2,ASRRTSGIAGELF
-,TRBJ2-3,TRBV2,ASIILEGDTQY
-,TRBJ1-1,TRBV2,ASSAGVPGENTEAF
-,TRBJ2-3,TRBV7-6,ASSLGQGDTQY
-,TRBJ2-3,TRBV6-5,ASSYVGIGSTDTQY
-,TRBJ1-2,TRBV30,AWSVLGGYT
-,TRBJ2-5,TRBV7-2,ASSLGWSQTQY
-,TRBJ1-4,TRBV5-4,ASRRGGTNEKLF